The 10 T cell receptor beta chains below were found in one sample sequenced in a study of T cell repertoires in ileal Crohn's disease (dated by TCRdb to about 2019). The library relied on the immunoSEQ multiplex PCR assay. Not all clones reach the TCRdb copy of this immuneACCESS table, which keeps in-frame sequences only. Checked studies attribute under half of the gap to unresolved V genes and leave the rest unexplained. The sample table records 25,000 to 30,000 clones; about 81% of these occur just once. The ten largest make up around 5.5% of the sample. The specimen sequenced was ileal tissue. These receptors all come from an adult with Crohn's disease.

The gene calls are TRBV18 and TRBJ2-2; maybe TRBD1 (6 bases). This CDR3 spans 14 amino acids. V was clipped by 3 bases and J by 2 bases, with 7 bases between them. Germline CDR1 and CDR2: KGHSH and LQKENI. CDR3 region: CASSPDSNTGELFF. The CDR3 DNA is TGTGCCAGCTCACCGGACAGTAACACCGGGGAGCTGTTTTTT.

The CDR3 DNA reads TGTGCCAGCAGCGTTACAGGGGGCGCTTCCTACGAGCAGTACTTC. It encodes CASSVTGGASYEQYF. This chain links TRBV9 with TRBJ2-7; 9 positions match TRBD1. The CDR3 sequence is 15 residues long. V shed 2 bases and J 1 base; nucleotides not matched to a gene: 4. Per the germline V gene, CDR1 is SGDLS and CDR2 is YYNGEE. Filled out from reference TRBV9 and TRBJ2-7, the complete variable domain reads DSGVTQTPKHLITATGQRVTLRCSPRSGDLSVYWYQQSLDQGLQFLIQYYNGEERAKGNILERFSAQQFPDLHSELNLSSLELGDSALYFCASSVTGGASYEQYFGPGTRLTVT.

The chain carries TRBV11-2 and TRBJ2-7; perhaps TRBD2 as D (5 bases). Germline V gene data show CDR1 as SGHAT and CDR2 as FQNNGV. There are 13 residues in the CDR3. V lost 1 base and J 4 bases, leaving 8 bases between the germline ends. CDR3 sequence (DNA): TGTGCCAGCAGCTTAGGCGGGCCATACGAGCAGTACTTC. Translation gives CASSLGGPYEQYF. The whole variable domain, remainder taken from reference TRBV11-2 and TRBJ2-7, is EAGVAQSPRYKIIEKRQSVAFWCNPISGHATLYWYQQILGQGPKLLIQFQNNGVVDDSQLPKDRFSAERLKGVDSTLKIQPAKLEDSAVYLCASSLGGPYEQYFGPGTRLTVT.

The chain combines TRBV7-2 with TRBJ2-1; 7 positions agree with TRBD2. This CDR3 comprises 16 residues. Germline CDR1 and CDR2: SGHTA and FQGNSA. V trimming: 1 base; J trimming: 3 bases; junction bases outside the gene matches: 6. The CDR3 sequence: CASSLVGSGNYNEQFF. CDR3 nucleotides: TGTGCCAGCAGCTTAGTAGGCAGCGGGAACTACAATGAGCAGTTCTTC.

V usage is TRBV2 and J usage is TRBJ1-3; no reliable D call. V shed 6 bases and J shed 6 bases, with 15 bases lying between them. The CDR3 covers 14 residues. Germline V gives CDR1 SNHLY, CDR2 FYNNEI. This CDR3 reads CASRRPFRVNTIYF. The CDR3 bases are TGTGCCAGCAGGCGGCCTTTTCGGGTAAACACCATATATTTT.

The chain employs TRBV5-1 and TRBJ2-5; 7 bases match TRBD1. Germline CDR1 is SGHRS and CDR2 is YFSETQ. V lost 0 bases, J lost 1 base, and 6 bases stayed unmatched. The CDR3 has 16 amino acids. The CDR3 nucleotides read TGCGCCAGCAGCTTGGGCCGGGACAGATTCCAAGAGACCCAGTACTTC. Its protein is CASSLGRDRFQETQYF.

This clone was picked up a small number of times. The chain has TRBV7-8 and TRBJ1-1; a possible D gene is TRBD1 (5 bases). Germline CDR1 SGHVS, CDR2 FQNEAQ. The CDR3 is 15 residues long. Trimming took 4 bases from V and 4 from J, leaving 16 bases between them. CDR3 in DNA: TGTGCCAGCAGCTCGACCGTCAGGGTTGGCACTGAAGCTTTCTTT. It translates to CASSSTVRVGTEAFF.

The chain recombines TRBV6-5 with TRBJ1-2; TRBD1 agrees at 7 bases. CDR1 and CDR2 from the germline V gene are MNHEY and SVGAGI. This CDR3 has 14 residues. V shed 2 bases, J shed 7 bases, and the junction held 7 bases outside the gene matches. The DNA of the CDR3 is TGTGCCAGCAGTTACGGCAGGGGGAACGGTGGCTACACCTTC. Its translation is CASSYGRGNGGYTF.

V and J are TRBV4-3 and TRBJ2-3; D is possibly TRBD2 (6 bases). There are 15 residues in the CDR3. V was trimmed by 4 bases and J by 2 bases, leaving 13 bases between them. Germline V gives CDR1 LGHNA, CDR2 YSLEER. DNA for the CDR3: TGCGCCAGCAGCCCTCGGGACTTTACCACAGATACGCAGTATTTT. Translation: CASSPRDFTTDTQYF.

This clone was counted a few times. The CDR3 DNA reads TGTGCCAGCAGTTACCGGGCCGGGACAAACACCGGGGAGCTGTTTTTT. Encoded protein: CASSYRAGTNTGELFF. The V gene is TRBV6-6, the J gene TRBJ2-2; the D gene is possibly TRBD1 (6 bases). Trimming removed 2 bases from V and 2 bases from J, with 12 bases in between. The CDR3 extends over 16 amino acids. The germline CDR1 and CDR2 sequences are MNHNY and SVGAGI (reference sequence).